This TCR beta chain was retrieved from a study of technical replicates of blood from several donors (dated by TCRdb to 2016 to 2017). CDR1 and CDR2 (SEHNR, FQNEAQ) derive from the germline V gene (reference sequence). The CDR3 holds 16 amino acids from the cysteine to the phenylalanine. Only the CDR3 DNA stays, 48 bases, in frame from base 1. V lost 8 bases and J lost 1 base, and the count of bases not matched to a germline gene is 9. Library preparation employed the immunoSEQ multiplex PCR assay. Not all clones reach the TCRdb copy of this immuneACCESS table, which keeps in-frame sequences only. Checked studies attribute under half of the gap to unresolved V genes and leave the rest unexplained. The sample has about 73,000 clones on record, 90% of them singletons. Around 4.6% of the sample comes from the top ten. Remarks on this clone: Its specific antigen is unknown. Qualities for individual bases were not recorded, and no much larger clone is one base off.

Recombination joined TRBV7-9 with TRBJ1-5, with 9 junctional bases fitting TRBD1. This TCR was recovered from a human donor in good health. Some clones in this sample may be carry-over from other donors' samples. Sequencing was performed on PBMCs. The sequenced DNA: TGTGCCAGCGCTGCGAAGGGACAGGGCAGCAATCAGCCCCAGCATTTT. This is translated as CASAAKGQGSNQPQHF.